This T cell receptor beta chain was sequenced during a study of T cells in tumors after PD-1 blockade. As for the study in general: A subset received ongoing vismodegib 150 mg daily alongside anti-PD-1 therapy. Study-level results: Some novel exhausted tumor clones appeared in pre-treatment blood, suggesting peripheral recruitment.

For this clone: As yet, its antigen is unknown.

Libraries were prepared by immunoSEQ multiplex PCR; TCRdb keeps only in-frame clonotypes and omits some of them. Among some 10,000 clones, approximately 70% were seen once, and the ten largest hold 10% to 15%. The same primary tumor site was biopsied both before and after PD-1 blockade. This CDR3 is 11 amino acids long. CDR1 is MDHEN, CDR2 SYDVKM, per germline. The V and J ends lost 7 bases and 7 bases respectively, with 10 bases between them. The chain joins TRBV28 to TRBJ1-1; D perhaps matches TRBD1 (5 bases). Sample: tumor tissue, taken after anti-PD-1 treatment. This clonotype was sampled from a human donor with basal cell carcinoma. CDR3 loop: CASIRGVEAFF. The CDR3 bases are TGTGCCAGCATCCGGGGGGTTGAAGCTTTCTTT. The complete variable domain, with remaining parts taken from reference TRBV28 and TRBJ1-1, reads DVKVTQSSRYLVKRTGEKVFLECVQDMDHENMFWYRQDPGLGLRLIYFSYDVKMKEKGDIPEGYSVSREKKERFSLILESASTNQTSMYLCASIRGVEAFFGQGTRLTVV.